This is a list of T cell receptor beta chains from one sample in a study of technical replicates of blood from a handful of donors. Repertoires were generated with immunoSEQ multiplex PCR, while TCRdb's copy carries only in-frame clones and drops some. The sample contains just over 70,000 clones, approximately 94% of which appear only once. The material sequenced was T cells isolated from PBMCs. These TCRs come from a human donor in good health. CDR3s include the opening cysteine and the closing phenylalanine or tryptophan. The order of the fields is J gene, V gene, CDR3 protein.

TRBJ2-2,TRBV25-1,CASSERTGRTGELFF
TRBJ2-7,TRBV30,CAWSSGTGIPEQYF
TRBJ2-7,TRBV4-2,CASSQEASSSYEQYF
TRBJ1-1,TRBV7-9,CASSGTGVGEAFF
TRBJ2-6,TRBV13,CASSLISSGSSGANVLTF
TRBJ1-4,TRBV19,CASSSTGMELFF
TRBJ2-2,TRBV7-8,CASSLSERTNTGELFF
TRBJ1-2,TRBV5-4,CASNLGGDGYTF
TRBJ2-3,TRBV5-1,CASSLNGGRVADTQYF
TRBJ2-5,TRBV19,CASSPQGQSQETQYF
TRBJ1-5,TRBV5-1,CASSLQSGNQPQHF
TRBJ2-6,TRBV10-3,CAISRDRASSGANVLTF
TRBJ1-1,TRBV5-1,CASSSLQGMNTEAFF
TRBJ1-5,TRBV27,CASSLRARGHLGNQPQHF
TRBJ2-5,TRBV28,CASRQDREETQYF
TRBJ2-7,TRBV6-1,CASRRTGEVSYEQYF
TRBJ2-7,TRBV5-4,CASSPGTGLFYEQYF
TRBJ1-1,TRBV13,CASSATQKSTEAFF
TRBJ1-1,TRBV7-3,CASSLGGGFTEAFF
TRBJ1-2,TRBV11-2,CASSLDEVRGVGYTF
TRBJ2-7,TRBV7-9,CASSLIQGAEQYF
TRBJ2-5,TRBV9,CASSVGGSVQETQYF
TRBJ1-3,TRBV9,CASSVETVGGNTIYF
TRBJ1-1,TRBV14,CASSQVYWGTGVVKWDTEAFF
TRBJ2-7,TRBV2,CASSESGRQYF
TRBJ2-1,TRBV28,CASSLPGQKYNEQFF
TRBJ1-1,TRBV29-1,CSAGTSKDTEAFF
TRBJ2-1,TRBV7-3,CASSLLAGGANEQFF
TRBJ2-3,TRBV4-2,CASSQDGLAGGDTQYF
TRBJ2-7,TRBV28,CASSITGTGVEQYF
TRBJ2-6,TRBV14,CASSHQGSGANVLTF
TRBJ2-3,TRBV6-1,CASSGSGRVEDTQYF
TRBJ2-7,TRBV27,CASSFKPRDRDNEQYF
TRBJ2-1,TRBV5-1,CASGRQLLSYNEQFF
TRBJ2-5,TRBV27,CASSLHRGEIQETQYF
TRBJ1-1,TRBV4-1,CASSTRTGLPEAFF
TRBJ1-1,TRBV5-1,CASSSTGVNTEAFF
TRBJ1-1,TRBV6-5,CASSYSAGAENTEAFF
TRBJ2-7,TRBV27,CASSRQGSSYEQYF
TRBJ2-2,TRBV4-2,CASSQEFSGRAVGELFF
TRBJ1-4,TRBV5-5,CASSSLQGSDIF
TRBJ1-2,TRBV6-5,CASSYPGSYGYTF
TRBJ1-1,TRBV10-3,CAINPSQQFTEAFF
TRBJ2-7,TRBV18,CASSPPSGFSYEQYF
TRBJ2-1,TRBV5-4,CASSPRTSGNNEQFF
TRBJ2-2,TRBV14,CASSQGVLAGVAGELFF
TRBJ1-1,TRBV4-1,CASSQRGNTEAFF
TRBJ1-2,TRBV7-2,CASSLETGLNHGYTF
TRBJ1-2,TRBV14,CASSQDSLLHGYTF
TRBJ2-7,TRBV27,CASSLSPDKAYEQYF
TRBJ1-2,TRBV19,CASSIGQGAAGRNGYTF
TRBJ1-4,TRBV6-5,CASWTAATNEKLFF
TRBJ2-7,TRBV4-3,CASSQDALWTSGSNEQYF
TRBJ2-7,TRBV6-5,CASSTLAGGPLTIF
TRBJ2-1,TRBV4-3,CASSLRISGSIDNEQFF
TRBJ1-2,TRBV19,CASSTEGQTVPRYTF
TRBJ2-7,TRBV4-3,CASSSGLAGPYEQYF
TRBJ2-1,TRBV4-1,CASSQVRREISNEQFF
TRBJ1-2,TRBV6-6,CASSYTASSNGYTF
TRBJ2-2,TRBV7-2,CASSLSGGLNTGELFF